This paragraph reports one T cell receptor beta chain. Its antigen remains unknown. The PCR made use of 60 Vbeta and 13 Jbeta primers. Using immunoSEQ multiplex PCR, the repertoire was profiled, and TCRdb retains in-frame clones only, with some absent. The sample consists of 100,000 to 150,000 clones, roughly four fifths of them appearing once. The germline V gene has CDR1 SGHRS and CDR2 YFSETQ. V was cut by 6 bases and J by 4 bases, with 20 bases left in between. The CDR3 spans 15 residues. The sample comes from a study of cytomegalovirus exposure and HLA in healthy donors. Overall study results and limits: Available immune exposure information was restricted to CMV serostatus only.

The sequencing sample was made of PBMCs. The J gene is TRBJ2-7, the V gene TRBV5-1; TRBD2 is a possible D gene (8 bases). The clonotype was recovered from a girl between 2 and 10 years old in good health and CMV-seronegative. CDR3 nucleotide sequence: TGCGCCAGCAATCGGGACAGCGGGAGTGCATACGAGCAGTACTTC. It encodes CASNRDSGSAYEQYF.